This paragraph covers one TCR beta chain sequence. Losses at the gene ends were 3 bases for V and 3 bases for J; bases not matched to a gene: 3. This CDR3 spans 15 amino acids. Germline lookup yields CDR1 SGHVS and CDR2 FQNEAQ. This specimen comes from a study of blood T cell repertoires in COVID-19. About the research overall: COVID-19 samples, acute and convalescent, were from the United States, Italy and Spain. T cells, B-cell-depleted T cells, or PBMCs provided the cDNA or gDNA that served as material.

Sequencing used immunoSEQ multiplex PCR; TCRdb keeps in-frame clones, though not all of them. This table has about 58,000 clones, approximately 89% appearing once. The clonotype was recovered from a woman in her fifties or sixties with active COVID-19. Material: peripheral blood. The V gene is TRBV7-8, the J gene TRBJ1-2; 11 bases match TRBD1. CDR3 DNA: TGTGCCAGCAGCTTGGGACAGGGGGGATACTATGGCTACACCTTC. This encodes CASSLGQGGYYGYTF.